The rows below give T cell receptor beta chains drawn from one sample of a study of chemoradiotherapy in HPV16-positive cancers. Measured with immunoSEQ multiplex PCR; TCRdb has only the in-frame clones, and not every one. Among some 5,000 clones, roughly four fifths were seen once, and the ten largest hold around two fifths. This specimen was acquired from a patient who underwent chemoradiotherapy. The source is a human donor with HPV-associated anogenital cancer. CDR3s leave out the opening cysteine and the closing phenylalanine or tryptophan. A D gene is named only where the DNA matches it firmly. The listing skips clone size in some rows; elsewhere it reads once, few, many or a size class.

ASSPGQGTSGYT,TRBJ1-2,-,TRBD1,TRBV28
AVPSETTGELF,TRBJ2-2,-,-,TRBV7-9
ASSLRARYEQY,TRBJ2-7,-,-,TRBV5-6
ASSRGWGTGELF,TRBJ2-2,few,-,TRBV19
ASSVAPDRDNDEQY,TRBJ2-7,-,TRBD1,TRBV5-1
SARVRGEQF,TRBJ2-1,once,-,TRBV20-1